This T cell receptor (beta chain) was retrieved from a study of CD4 T cells in relation to SARS-CoV-2 and coronaviruses. On the study more broadly: Patient ages ranged from about 20 to 72, median 38.

For nine to ten days, 85,000 to 100,000 sorted CD4+ cells grew with T cell-depleted PBMCs and CEF. Naive and memory CD4+ T cells were cultured with CEF, then survey-sequenced. TCRdb keeps only in-frame clones here, not all; method: immunoSEQ multiplex PCR. The sample holds approximately 39,000 clones, more than 60% seen once. The ends were cut back, 8 bases at V and 7 bases at J, with 26 bases in the middle. Germline-derived CDR1 and CDR2 are LGHNA and YNFKEQ. CDR3 length: 16 amino acids. A few counts support this clone. As yet, its antigen is unknown. This chain links TRBV4-2 with TRBJ1-1, with D possibly being TRBD1 (5 bases). Sequenced sample: memory CD4+ T cells from PBMCs, cultured in vitro. The clonotype comes from an adult with COVID-19. DNA of the CDR3: TGTGCCAGCGGTCGAACGGAGGCAGGGCTTGAGATTGAAGCTTTCTTT. This encodes CASGRTEAGLEIEAFF.